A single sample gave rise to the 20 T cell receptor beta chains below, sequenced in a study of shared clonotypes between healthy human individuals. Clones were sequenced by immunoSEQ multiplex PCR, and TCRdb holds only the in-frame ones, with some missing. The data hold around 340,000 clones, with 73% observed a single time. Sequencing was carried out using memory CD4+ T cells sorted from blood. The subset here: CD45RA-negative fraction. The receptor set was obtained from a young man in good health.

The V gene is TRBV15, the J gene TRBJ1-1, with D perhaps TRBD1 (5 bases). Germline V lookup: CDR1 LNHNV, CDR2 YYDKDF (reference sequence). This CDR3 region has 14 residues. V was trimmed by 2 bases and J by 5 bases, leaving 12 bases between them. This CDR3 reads CATSRKNRGTEAFF. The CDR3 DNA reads TGTGCCACCAGCAGAAAGAACCGGGGGACTGAAGCTTTCTTT. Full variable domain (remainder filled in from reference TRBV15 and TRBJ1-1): DAMVIQNPRYQVTQFGKPVTLSCSQTLNHNVMYWYQQKSSQAPKLLFHYYDKDFNNEADTPDNFQSRRPNTSFCFLDIRSPGLGDTAMYLCATSRKNRGTEAFFGQGTRLTVV.

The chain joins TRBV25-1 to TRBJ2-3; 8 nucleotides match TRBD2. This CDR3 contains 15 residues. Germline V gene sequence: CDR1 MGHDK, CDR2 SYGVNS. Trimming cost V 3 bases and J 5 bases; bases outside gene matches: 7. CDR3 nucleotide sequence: TGTGCCAGCAGTGAGTTCGGGGGGGGAAAAGATACGCAGTATTTT. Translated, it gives CASSEFGGGKDTQYF.

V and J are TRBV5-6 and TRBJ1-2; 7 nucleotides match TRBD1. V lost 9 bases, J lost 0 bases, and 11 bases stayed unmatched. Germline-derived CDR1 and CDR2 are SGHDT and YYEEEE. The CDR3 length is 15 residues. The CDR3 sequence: CATQRGPGSNYGYTF. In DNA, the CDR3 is TGTGCCACTCAAAGGGGGCCCGGCTCTAACTATGGCTACACCTTC.

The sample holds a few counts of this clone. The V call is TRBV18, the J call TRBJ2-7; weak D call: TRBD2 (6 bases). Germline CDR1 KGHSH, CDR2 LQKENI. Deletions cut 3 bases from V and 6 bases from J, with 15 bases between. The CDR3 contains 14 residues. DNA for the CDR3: TGTGCCAGCTCACCCACGGTGAGGGGACTCGAGCAGTACTTC. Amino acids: CASSPTVRGLEQYF.

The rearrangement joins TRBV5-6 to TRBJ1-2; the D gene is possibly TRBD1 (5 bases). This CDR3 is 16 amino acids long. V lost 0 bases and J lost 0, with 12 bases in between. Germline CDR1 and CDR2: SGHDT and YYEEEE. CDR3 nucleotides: TGTGCCAGCAGCTTGGTACGGGGCCTAGCTAACTATGGCTACACCTTC. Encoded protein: CASSLVRGLANYGYTF.

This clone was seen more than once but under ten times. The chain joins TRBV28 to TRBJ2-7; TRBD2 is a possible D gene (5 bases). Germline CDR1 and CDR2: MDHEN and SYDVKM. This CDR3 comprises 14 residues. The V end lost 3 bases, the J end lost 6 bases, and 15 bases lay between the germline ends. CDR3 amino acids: CASSLAGQDSEQYF. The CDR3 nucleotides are TGTGCCAGCAGTTTGGCCGGGCAGGACTCCGAGCAGTACTTC.

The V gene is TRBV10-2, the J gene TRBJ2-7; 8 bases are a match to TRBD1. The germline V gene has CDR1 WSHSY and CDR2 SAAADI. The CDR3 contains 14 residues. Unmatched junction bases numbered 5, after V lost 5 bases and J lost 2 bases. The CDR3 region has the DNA TGCGCCAGCAGTAGGGGACAGGCTACCTACGAGCAGTACTTC. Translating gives CASSRGQATYEQYF.

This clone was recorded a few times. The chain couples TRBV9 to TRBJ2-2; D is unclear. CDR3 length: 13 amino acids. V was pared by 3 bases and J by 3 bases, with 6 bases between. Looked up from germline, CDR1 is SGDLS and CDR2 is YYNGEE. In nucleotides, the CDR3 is TGTGCCAGCAGCGCCCATTACACCGGGGAGCTGTTTTTT. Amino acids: CASSAHYTGELFF.

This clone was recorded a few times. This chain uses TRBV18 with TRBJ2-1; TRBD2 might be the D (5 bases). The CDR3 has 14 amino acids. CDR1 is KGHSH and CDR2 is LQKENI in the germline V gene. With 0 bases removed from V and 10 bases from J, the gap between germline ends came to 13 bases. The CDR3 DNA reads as TGTGCCAGCTCACCACCCTCGTTATCGGGGGAGCAGTTCTTC. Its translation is CASSPPSLSGEQFF.

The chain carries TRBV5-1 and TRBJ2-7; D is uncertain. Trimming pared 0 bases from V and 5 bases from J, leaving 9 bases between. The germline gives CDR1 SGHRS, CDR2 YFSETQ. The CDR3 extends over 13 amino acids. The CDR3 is CASSLGGADEQYF. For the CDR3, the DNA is TGCGCCAGCAGCTTGGGGGGTGCTGACGAGCAGTACTTC.

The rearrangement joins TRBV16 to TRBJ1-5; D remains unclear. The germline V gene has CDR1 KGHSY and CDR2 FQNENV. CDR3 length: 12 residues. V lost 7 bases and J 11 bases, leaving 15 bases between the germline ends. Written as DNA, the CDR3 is TGTGCCAGCAACCGACTTGGGATGGCCCAGCATTTT. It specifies CASNRLGMAQHF.

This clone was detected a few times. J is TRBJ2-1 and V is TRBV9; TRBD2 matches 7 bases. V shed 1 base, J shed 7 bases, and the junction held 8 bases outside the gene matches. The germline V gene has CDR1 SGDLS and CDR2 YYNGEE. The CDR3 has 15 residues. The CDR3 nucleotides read TGTGCCAGCAGCGTATCCACGGGAGGAGCAAATGAGCAGTTCTTC. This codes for CASSVSTGGANEQFF. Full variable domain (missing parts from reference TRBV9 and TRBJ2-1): DSGVTQTPKHLITATGQRVTLRCSPRSGDLSVYWYQQSLDQGLQFLIQYYNGEERAKGNILERFSAQQFPDLHSELNLSSLELGDSALYFCASSVSTGGANEQFFGPGTRLTVL.

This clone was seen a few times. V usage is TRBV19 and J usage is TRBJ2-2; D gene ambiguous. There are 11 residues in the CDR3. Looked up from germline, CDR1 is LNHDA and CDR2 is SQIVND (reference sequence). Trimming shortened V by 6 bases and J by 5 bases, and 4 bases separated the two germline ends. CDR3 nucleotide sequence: TGTGCCAGTAGAGGTACCGGGGAGCTGTTTTTT. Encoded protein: CASRGTGELFF.

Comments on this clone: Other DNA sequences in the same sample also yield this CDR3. The DNA for the CDR3 is TGTGCCAGCAGTTCCAATCAGCCCCAGCATTTT. Its translation: CASSSNQPQHF. The chain employs TRBV6-6 and TRBJ1-5, with D hard to call. The CDR3 runs to 11 residues. The germline CDR1 and CDR2 sequences are MNHNY and SVGAGI (reference sequence). The V end lost 4 bases, the J end lost 3 bases, and 1 base lay between the germline ends.

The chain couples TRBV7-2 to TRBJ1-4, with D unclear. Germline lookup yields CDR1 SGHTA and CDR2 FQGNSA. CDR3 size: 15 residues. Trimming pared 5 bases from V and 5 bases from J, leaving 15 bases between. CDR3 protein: CASSTQQSHNEKLFF. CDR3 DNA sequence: TGTGCCAGCAGCACGCAACAGTCCCACAATGAAAAACTGTTTTTT.

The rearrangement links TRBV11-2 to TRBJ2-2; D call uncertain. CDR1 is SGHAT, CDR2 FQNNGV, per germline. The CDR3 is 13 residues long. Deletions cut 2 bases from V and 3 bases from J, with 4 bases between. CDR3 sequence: CASSLIDTGELFF. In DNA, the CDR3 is TGTGCCAGCAGCTTAATCGACACCGGGGAGCTGTTTTTT.

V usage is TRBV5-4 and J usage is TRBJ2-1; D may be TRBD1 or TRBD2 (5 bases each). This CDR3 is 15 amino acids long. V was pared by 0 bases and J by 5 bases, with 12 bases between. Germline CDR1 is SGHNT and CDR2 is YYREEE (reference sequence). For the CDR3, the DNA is TGTGCCAGCAGCTTGGTTCGGGACCAAAACAATGAGCAGTTCTTC. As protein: CASSLVRDQNNEQFF. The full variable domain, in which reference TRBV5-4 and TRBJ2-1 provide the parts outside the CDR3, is ETGVTQSPTHLIKTRGQQVTLRCSSQSGHNTVSWYQQALGQGPQFIFQYYREEENGRGNFPPRFSGLQFPNYSSELNVNALELDDSALYLCASSLVRDQNNEQFFGPGTRLTVL.

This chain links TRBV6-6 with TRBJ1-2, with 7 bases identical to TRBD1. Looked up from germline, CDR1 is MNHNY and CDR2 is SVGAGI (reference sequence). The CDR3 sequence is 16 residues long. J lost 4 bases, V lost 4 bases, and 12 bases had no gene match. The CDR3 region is CASSSKPGTVFYGYTF. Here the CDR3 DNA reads TGTGCCAGCAGTTCTAAACCAGGGACAGTATTCTATGGCTACACCTTC.

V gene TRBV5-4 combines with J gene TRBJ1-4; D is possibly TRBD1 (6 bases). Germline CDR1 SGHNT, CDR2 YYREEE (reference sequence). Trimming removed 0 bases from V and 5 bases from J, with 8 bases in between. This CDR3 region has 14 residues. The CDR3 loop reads CASSLGQDNEKLFF. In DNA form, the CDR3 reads TGTGCCAGCAGCTTGGGACAGGACAATGAAAAACTGTTTTTT.

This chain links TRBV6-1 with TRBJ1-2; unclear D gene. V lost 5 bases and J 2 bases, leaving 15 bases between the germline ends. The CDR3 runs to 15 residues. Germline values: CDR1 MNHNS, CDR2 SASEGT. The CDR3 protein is CASSIGGQRNYGYTF. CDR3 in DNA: TGTGCCAGCAGTATCGGTGGCCAGCGCAACTATGGCTACACCTTC.